This TCR beta chain was captured by sequencing in a study of CD8 T cells in ankylosing spondylitis. Whole-study results and caveats: Eight highly homologous variants made up a TCR beta motif, and this motif appeared characteristic of ankylosing spondylitis blood.

TCRdb reprocessed the 5' RACE reads with MiXCR, giving one entry per CDR3 protein. The table includes just over 300,000 distinct CDR3 sequences, around 20% detected once. Of note for this clonotype: The antigen is undetermined.

CDR1 and CDR2 (germline): SSHAT, FNYEAQ (reference sequence). The CDR3 runs to 13 residues. Trimming took off 1 base at V and 6 bases at J, with 8 bases between the two ends. The chain combines TRBV7-7 with TRBJ2-3; D gene ambiguous. Sequencing was performed on blood, either unsorted or a sorted T cell fraction (not recorded which). The TCR was taken from a female donor with ankylosing spondylitis or in good health (not recorded which). This CDR3 reads CASSLDYGDTQYF. CDR3 DNA: TGTGCCAGCAGCTTAGATTATGGGGATACGCAGTATTTT.